The present T cell receptor (beta chain) was sequenced within a study of shared clonotypes between healthy human individuals. For the study at large: CD4 naive cells filled three plates per donor, CD4 memory three, CD8 naive two and CD8 memory one.

TCRdb keeps only in-frame clones here, not all; method: immunoSEQ multiplex PCR. The sample shows some 1.5 million clones, 95% to 99% of them seen only once. Healthy and HIV-negative, the adult donors had no recent acute infections or vaccinations. The CDR3 is made up of 15 amino acids. Germline V lookup: CDR1 SGHRS, CDR2 YFSETQ. V lost 0 bases, J lost 6 bases, and 14 bases lay in between. Sequencing was performed on naive CD4+ T cells sorted from blood. Subset here: CD45RA+ positively selected. The rearrangement links TRBV5-1 to TRBJ2-3; possibly TRBD1 for D (6 bases). The origin of this receptor is a young man in good health. DNA for the CDR3: TGCGCCAGCAGCTTGGATCGCAGGGGAGCCGATACGCAGTATTTT. Translation gives CASSLDRRGADTQYF.